These 5 T cell receptor beta chains share one sample of origin, sequenced in a study of blood T cells in healthy people across ages. It was with a sample-barcoded 5' primer and a J-beta primer mix that a second PCR of about 6 to 12 cycles was run. In TCRdb, the 5' RACE reads were re-called with MiXCR into one record per CDR3 protein. The data contain about 780,000 distinct CDR3 sequences, about half of them seen just once; the ten biggest clones take up around 18%. The source material was blood. The receptors originated from a man older than 75 in good health.

Remarks on this clonotype: At one end, the junction sequence differs from germline, possibly due to a read error. This chain joins TRBV12-3 or TRBV12-4 and TRBJ2-7, with D perhaps being TRBD1 or TRBD2 (5 bases each). The CDR3 extends over 15 amino acids. CDR3 sequence: CAGSLGDGSSYEQYF. The CDR3 region has the DNA TGTGCCGGCAGTTTAGGGGACGGTAGCTCCTACGAGCAGTACTTC.

The gene calls are TRBV7-9 and TRBJ2-1, with no clear D. CDR1 is SEHNR, CDR2 FQNEAQ, per germline (reference sequence). V lost 3 bases to trimming and J lost 14 bases, with 17 bases between them. The CDR3 is 13 residues long. The CDR3 is CASSFKRWTREFF. In nucleotides, the CDR3 is TGTGCCAGCAGCTTCAAGAGGTGGACCCGGGAGTTCTTC. Full variable domain (rest looked up from reference TRBV7-9 and TRBJ2-1): DTGVSQNPRHKITKRGQNVTFRCDPISEHNRLYWYRQTLGQGPEFLTYFQNEAQLEKSRLLSDRFSAERPKGSFSTLEIQRTEQGDSAMYLCASSFKRWTREFFGPGTRLTVL.

V usage is TRBV7-2 and J usage is TRBJ2-1; 9 bases fit TRBD1. The CDR3 is made up of 15 amino acids. Germline assignment: CDR1 SGHTA and CDR2 FQGNSA. The V segment lost 6 bases and the J segment 3 bases; nucleotides outside the gene matches: 6. The CDR3 sequence is CASRRDRGVYNEQFF. DNA for the CDR3: TGTGCCAGCAGAAGAGACAGGGGGGTCTACAATGAGCAGTTCTTC.

The gene calls are TRBV20-1 and TRBJ1-2, with 9 bases aligning to TRBD1. This CDR3 has 14 amino acids. CDR1 is DFQATT, CDR2 SNEGSKA, per germline (reference sequence). V was pared by 5 bases and J by 3 bases, with 7 bases of the junction left unmatched. The CDR3 DNA sequence: TGCAGTGCTGCTGGGGACAGGGTCGACTATGGCTACACCTTC. As protein: CSAAGDRVDYGYTF.

A few counts support this clonotype. A much larger clone differs from this one at a single base, so this may be a read error. The chain joins TRBV24-1 to TRBJ2-1; D remains ambiguous. The germline V gene has CDR1 KGHDR and CDR2 SFDVKD. V was cut by 3 bases and J by 8 bases, with 13 bases left in between. The length of the CDR3 is 14 residues. CDR3 region: CATSDVSAVDEQFF. The CDR3 coding sequence is TGTGCCACCAGTGATGTCTCGGCGGTGGATGAGCAGTTCTTC.